This T cell receptor (beta chain) appears in the sequencing data of a study of cytomegalovirus exposure and HLA in healthy donors. Trimming cost V 5 bases and J 7 bases, with 12 bases left between them. This CDR3 region has 13 residues. CDR1 is MNHEY, CDR2 SVGAGI, per germline. Regarding this clone: The sample carries other DNA sequences with the same CDR3.

Use of 60 Vbeta and 13 Jbeta primers characterized the PCR. The assay was immunoSEQ multiplex PCR, and TCRdb's table has in-frame clones only and misses some. The data contain approximately 160,000 clones, 60% to 80% of them singletons. The TCR comes from a man aged 18 to 35 in good health and CMV-seropositive. The chain combines TRBV6-5 with TRBJ1-5, with D possibly matching TRBD1 (6 bases). Sequenced input: PBMCs. CDR3 region: CASSPTGGQPQHF. CDR3 sequence (DNA): TGTGCCAGCAGTCCGACAGGCGGGCAGCCCCAGCATTTT.